Below are 21 T cell receptor beta chains sequenced from a single sample in a study of OX40 agonist ivuxolimab in advanced cancers. Assay: immunoSEQ multiplex PCR; the TCRdb copy retains only in-frame clones and omits some. The sample yields about 84,000 clones, about 93% seen once. The specimen was CD4+ or CD8+ T cells sorted from blood, collected in a trial of the OX40 agonist ivuxolimab. These receptors originate from an adult with an advanced solid tumor such as melanoma, head and neck, liver or kidney cancer.

The sample holds one count of this clone. The CDR3 loop is CASSLITSSYEQYF. CDR3 coding DNA: TGTGCCAGCAGCTTGATCACTTCCTCCTACGAGCAGTACTTC. The chain has TRBV5-4 and TRBJ2-7; no firm D call. Germline V gene data show CDR1 as SGHNT and CDR2 as YYREEE (reference sequence). Deletions cut 1 base from V and 0 bases from J, with 8 bases between. The CDR3 has 14 amino acids.

V usage is TRBV11-2 and J usage is TRBJ2-3, with 7 bases that match TRBD2. V was clipped by 5 bases and J by 0 bases; unmatched bases: 5. Germline V gene data show CDR1 as SGHAT and CDR2 as FQNNGV. The CDR3 length is 15 residues. CDR3 amino acids: CASSILATSTDTQYF. In DNA form, the CDR3 reads TGTGCCAGCAGCATACTAGCGACTAGCACAGATACGCAGTATTTT.

The rearrangement links TRBV7-2 to TRBJ2-7, with a tentative D call TRBD2 (6 bases). From germline, CDR1 is SGHTA and CDR2 FQGNSA. Between the trimmed V and J ends, which lost 2 bases and 0 bases, there was a span of 14 bases. CDR3 size: 16 residues. The CDR3, as DNA: TGTGCCAGCAGCTTAATCGGCGGGGTAAGCTCCTACGAGCAGTACTTC. As protein: CASSLIGGVSSYEQYF.

The chain carries TRBV4-3 and TRBJ1-1, with unresolved D. The CDR3 has 16 amino acids. Trimming stripped 0 bases from V and 0 bases from J, with 11 bases between. Germline CDR1 is LGHNA and CDR2 is YSLEER. CDR3 DNA: TGCGCCAGCAGCCAAGACTTCCCGACTATGAACACTGAAGCTTTCTTT. Protein sequence: CASSQDFPTMNTEAFF.

The gene calls are TRBV5-1 and TRBJ2-1, with no clear D. CDR1 and CDR2 from the germline V gene are SGHRS and YFSETQ. V lost 3 bases and J 0 bases, leaving 13 bases between the germline ends. The CDR3 loop spans 16 amino acids. The CDR3 spells CASSSIIESSYNEQFF. In nucleotides, the CDR3 is TGCGCCAGCAGCTCAATCATAGAAAGCTCCTACAATGAGCAGTTCTTC.

This sequence joins TRBV7-6 and TRBJ2-5, with D perhaps TRBD2 (7 bases). V lost 1 base to trimming and J lost 4 bases, with 10 bases between them. The CDR3 contains 14 residues. Germline lookup yields CDR1 SGHVS and CDR2 FNYEAQ. DNA of the CDR3: TGTGCCAGCAGCTTAGGGCGGGGGCGAGAGACCCAGTACTTC. This encodes CASSLGRGRETQYF.

This chain joins TRBV9 and TRBJ2-7; D is possibly TRBD2 (6 bases). Trimming left V 0 bases short and J 4 bases short, with 23 bases between. This CDR3 is built from 18 residues. Germline CDR1 SGDLS, CDR2 YYNGEE. The CDR3 protein is CASSVGAGTGSLAYEQYF. Here the CDR3 DNA reads TGTGCCAGCAGCGTAGGGGCTGGGACTGGGTCATTGGCGTACGAGCAGTACTTC.

The chain carries TRBV6-5 and TRBJ2-7; 9 positions agree with TRBD2. CDR3 length equals 16 residues. Looked up from germline, CDR1 is MNHEY and CDR2 is SVGAGI. After removal of 0 bases from V and 3 bases from J, the junction contained 6 bases not matched to a gene. The CDR3 region is CASSYSQVAGVYEQYF. The CDR3 DNA follows: TGTGCCAGCAGTTACTCTCAGGTAGCGGGAGTCTACGAGCAGTACTTC.

This sequence joins TRBV11-2 and TRBJ2-7, with 10 bases lining up with TRBD2. The CDR3 consists of 17 residues. Losses at the gene ends were 2 bases for V and 5 bases for J; bases not matched to a gene: 12. Germline values: CDR1 SGHAT, CDR2 FQNNGV. Written as DNA, the CDR3 is TGTGCCAGCAGCTTATCGATACACGGGACTAGCGCTGACGAGCAGTACTTC. It translates to CASSLSIHGTSADEQYF.

The rearrangement links TRBV9 to TRBJ2-1; D could derive from TRBD1 or TRBD2 (5 bases each). The CDR3 contains 12 residues. With 3 bases removed from V and 12 bases from J, the gap between germline ends came to 13 bases. Germline-derived CDR1 and CDR2 are SGDLS and YYNGEE. The CDR3 region is CASSEGLGAQFF. The CDR3 DNA reads TGTGCCAGCAGCGAGGGGCTCGGGGCGCAGTTCTTC.

In the case of this clone: The sample holds other DNA sequences that translate to the same CDR3. The chain uses TRBV27 and TRBJ2-7, with D maybe TRBD1 (6 bases). V was clipped by 3 bases and J by 0 bases, with 9 bases between them. CDR1 is MNHEY and CDR2 is SMNVEV in the germline V gene (reference sequence). CDR3 length: 14 residues. The CDR3 nucleotides read TGTGCCAGCAGTTTTTCGGACAGCTCCTACGAGCAGTACTTC. It translates to CASSFSDSSYEQYF.

The genes are TRBV7-3 and TRBJ2-1; D perhaps matches TRBD2 (6 bases). With 5 bases removed from V and 2 bases from J, the gap between germline ends came to 25 bases. Germline values: CDR1 SGHTA, CDR2 FQGTGA. The CDR3 is 19 residues long. The CDR3 sequence is CASSPGQVAGKWTYNEQFF. Here the CDR3 DNA reads TGTGCCAGCAGCCCCGGTCAGGTGGCGGGAAAGTGGACCTACAATGAGCAGTTCTTC.

The chain carries TRBV7-3 and TRBJ1-1, with no clear D. Germline V gene lookup returns CDR1 SGHTA and CDR2 FQGTGA. Trimming took 2 bases from V and 1 from J, leaving 5 bases between them. This CDR3 is 13 amino acids long. The chain's CDR3 is CASSLHRNTEAFF. DNA for the CDR3: TGTGCCAGCAGCTTACACAGGAACACTGAAGCTTTCTTT.

The V call is TRBV9, the J call TRBJ2-2, with 11 nucleotides matching TRBD2. The V gene's germline CDR1 is SGDLS and CDR2 YYNGEE. This CDR3 comprises 16 residues. The V gene end was trimmed by 3 bases and the J gene end by 8 bases; junction bases not matched to a gene: 9. In DNA, the CDR3 is TGTGCCAGCAGCGCCATAGCGGGAGGGCCTCTAGGGGAGCTGTTTTTT. Its protein is CASSAIAGGPLGELFF.

This sequence joins TRBV29-1 and TRBJ1-1; D uncertain. Germline CDR1 and CDR2: SQVTM and ANQGSEA. The germline V and J ends were trimmed by 3 bases and 5 bases, with 7 bases remaining between them. The CDR3 spans 11 residues. The CDR3 region is CSVDWGTEAFF. In nucleotides, the CDR3 is TGCAGCGTTGACTGGGGTACTGAAGCTTTCTTT.

The rearrangement joins TRBV19 to TRBJ2-3; TRBD2 matches 7 bases. This CDR3 region has 16 residues. CDR1 LNHDA and CDR2 SQIVND come from the germline V gene (reference sequence). V trimming: 5 bases; J trimming: 6 bases; junction bases outside the gene matches: 14. CDR3 in amino acids: CASSLLPGGRIDTQYF. In DNA, the CDR3 is TGTGCCAGTAGTCTTCTGCCCGGCGGGAGAATCGATACGCAGTATTTT.

The rearrangement links TRBV7-9 to TRBJ2-7, with TRBD2 as a possible D gene (5 bases). Per the germline V gene, CDR1 is SEHNR and CDR2 is FQNEAQ (reference sequence). The CDR3 length is 14 residues. V was shortened by 5 bases and J by 3 bases, with 14 bases between the two germline ends. Here the CDR3 DNA reads TGTGCCAGCAGCCCCCCCCGGGAAAGCTACGAGCAGTACTTC. Amino acid sequence: CASSPPRESYEQYF.

The chain couples TRBV9 to TRBJ2-1, with 7 bases fitting TRBD1. This CDR3 region has 15 residues. Germline assignment: CDR1 SGDLS and CDR2 YYNGEE. Trimming at V came to 4 bases and at J to 4 bases, leaving 8 bases not matched to a gene. CDR3 sequence (DNA): TGTGCCAGCAGCCACGGAGGACAGGTTTACAATGAGCAGTTCTTC. It encodes CASSHGGQVYNEQFF.

V gene TRBV6-5 combines with J gene TRBJ1-1, with D possibly matching TRBD1 (6 bases). V lost 5 bases and J 5 bases, leaving 12 bases between the germline ends. The CDR3 loop spans 13 amino acids. CDR1 and CDR2 (germline): MNHEY, SVGAGI. CDR3 bases: TGTGCCAGCAGTCCAGGGGTAAATACTGAAGCTTTCTTT. Translated: CASSPGVNTEAFF.

The chain carries TRBV19 and TRBJ2-1, with 13 bases aligning to TRBD2. The CDR3 totals 16 residues. Germline loops: CDR1 LNHDA, CDR2 SQIVND (reference sequence). V shed 7 bases and J 6 bases; nucleotides not matched to a gene: 9. CDR3 bases: TGTGCCAGTACTGAACTAGCGGGAGGGTATGGCAATGAGCAGTTCTTC. Its protein is CASTELAGGYGNEQFF. The full variable domain, rest sourced from reference TRBV19 and TRBJ2-1, is DGGITQSPKYLFRKEGQNVTLSCEQNLNHDAMYWYRQDPGQGLRLIYYSQIVNDFQKGDIAEGYSVSREKKESFPLTVTSAQKNPTAFYLCASTELAGGYGNEQFFGPGTRLTVL.

J is TRBJ2-1 and V is TRBV30; TRBD2 agrees at 16 bases. The V segment lost 0 bases and the J segment 15 bases; nucleotides outside the gene matches: 11. Germline V CDR1 and CDR2: GTSNPN, SVGIG (reference sequence). The CDR3 has 16 residues. The CDR3 nucleotides are TGTGCCTGGAGTGTAGAGCCGGGACTAGCGGGAGGGCCGCGGTTCTTC. Encoded protein: CAWSVEPGLAGGPRFF.